Listed below are T cell receptor beta chains from one sample, sequenced in a study of cytomegalovirus exposure and HLA in healthy donors. Produced via immunoSEQ multiplex PCR; TCRdb's table is partial and in-frame only. The sample contains 150,000 to 200,000 clones, just under 80% of which appear only once. The sequencing sample was made of PBMCs. The receptors were sampled from a woman under 40 in good health and CMV-seropositive. Both conserved end residues are part of each CDR3. Each record gives: D gene, V gene, J gene, clone size, CDR3 DNA, CDR3 protein. A D gene is named only where the DNA matches it firmly. A row's size may be missing; if present it is once, few, many or a size class.

TRBD1,TRBV2,TRBJ2-7,NA,TGTGCCAGCAGTGGATCGGACAGGGGGCCCTACGAGCAGTACTTC,CASSGSDRGPYEQYF
TRBD2,TRBV6-1,TRBJ2-1,NA,TGTGCCAGCAGTGAAGAGTGGACTAGCGGGCTTTACGATGAGCAGTTCTTC,CASSEEWTSGLYDEQFF
NA,TRBV6-1,TRBJ1-1,NA,TGTGCCAGCAGTGAATACGCAGGGGCTGAAGCTTTCTTT,CASSEYAGAEAFF
NA,TRBV7-2,TRBJ1-5,NA,TGTGCCAGCAGCTCGCGGGGTGGAAGGCCCCAGCATTTT,CASSSRGGRPQHF
NA,TRBV2,TRBJ2-7,NA,TGTGCCAGCAGAGACAGCCACGAGCAGTACTTC,CASRDSHEQYF
NA,TRBV7-2,TRBJ1-5,NA,TGTGCCAGCAGCCCACCCAGGGCAAATCAGCCCCAGCATTTT,CASSPPRANQPQHF
TRBD1,TRBV7-8,TRBJ2-1,NA,TGTGCCAGCAGCCGGATTCAAAGGGGGCTGACCTACAATGAGCAGTTCTTC,CASSRIQRGLTYNEQFF
NA,TRBV4-1,TRBJ2-3,NA,TGCGCCAGCAGCCAAGACAGGGCAACAGATACGCAGTATTTT,CASSQDRATDTQYF
NA,TRBV19,TRBJ2-3,NA,TGTGCCAGTAGTATAGCCTCGGACATCGATACGCAGTATTTT,CASSIASDIDTQYF
NA,TRBV5-1,TRBJ2-7,NA,TGCGCCAGCAGCAGCCCCTCAGGGGCCCTCTCCTACGAGCAGTACTTC,CASSSPSGALSYEQYF
NA,TRBV7-6,TRBJ2-1,NA,TGTGCCAGCAGCTCAGCCGGGGGATACAATGAGCAGTTCTTC,CASSSAGGYNEQFF
NA,TRBV6-6,TRBJ1-2,NA,TGTGCCAGCAGTAATCAACAGGGAAGGTATGGCTACACCTTC,CASSNQQGRYGYTF
TRBD1,TRBV9,TRBJ2-3,NA,TGTGCCAGCAGCGTTCCTTCAGACCAGGGGGTTACGCAGTATTTT,CASSVPSDQGVTQYF
TRBD2,TRBV9,TRBJ2-1,NA,TGTGCCAGCAGCCGCAGGGGGCTGGGGACTAGCGGGAGGGGTTCAGGGATCAATGAGCAGTTCTTC,CASSRRGLGTSGRGSGINEQFF
TRBD1,TRBV18,TRBJ1-2,few,TGTGCCAGCTCACCAAAGGGGACAGGGGGCTACTATGGCTACACCTTC,CASSPKGTGGYYGYTF
NA,TRBV5-4,TRBJ2-7,NA,TGTGCCAGCAGCTTGGACGGGACACCTAACTCCTACGAGCAGTACTTC,CASSLDGTPNSYEQYF
TRBD1,TRBV5-1,TRBJ2-1,NA,TGCGCCAGCAGCCCCGGGACAGGGGTCAACAATGAGCAGTTCTTC,CASSPGTGVNNEQFF
NA,TRBV15,TRBJ2-7,NA,TGTGCCACCAGCAGAGATACCCCGAGGCAGTACTTC,CATSRDTPRQYF
TRBD2,TRBV15,TRBJ2-3,NA,TGTGCCACCAGCCCCACAGCGGGAGAAAGCACAGATACGCAGTATTTT,CATSPTAGESTDTQYF
NA,TRBV28,TRBJ2-7,NA,TGTGCCAGCAGTTCTTCCTACGAGCAGTACTTC,CASSSSYEQYF
TRBD1,TRBV27,TRBJ1-1,NA,TGTGCCAGCAGTCGGGACAGGGTATCCACTGAAGCTTTCTTT,CASSRDRVSTEAFF
TRBD1,TRBV18,TRBJ1-4,NA,TGTGCCAGCTCTCCTACGACAGGGGGGAATGAAAAACTGTTTTTT,CASSPTTGGNEKLFF
NA,TRBV7-9,TRBJ2-7,NA,TGTGCCAGCAGCTCAGACGCAGGGAGGAAGTACTTC,CASSSDAGRKYF
TRBD1,TRBV5-1,TRBJ1-1,NA,TGCGCCAGCAGTTCCCGGGACAGTGATATGAACACTGAAGCTTTCTTT,CASSSRDSDMNTEAFF
NA,TRBV9,TRBJ2-2,NA,TGTGCCAGCACTAAGGAGGGCGGGGTAAACACCGGGGAGCTGTTTTTT,CASTKEGGVNTGELFF
NA,TRBV7-6,TRBJ1-5,few,TGTGCCAGCAGCCGCGGCGTTGGGAGCAATCAGCCCCAGCATTTT,CASSRGVGSNQPQHF
TRBD2,TRBV7-9,TRBJ2-5,NA,TGTGCCAGCAGCCGAAAGACTAGCGGAATTCTCCAAGAGACCCAGTACTTC,CASSRKTSGILQETQYF
NA,TRBV7-9,TRBJ1-2,NA,TGTGCCAGCAGCCCCAGACAGGTTTGGGGCTACACCTTC,CASSPRQVWGYTF
NA,TRBV15,TRBJ1-5,NA,TGTGCCACCAGCAGACCGACCAGGGCAGGGCAGCCCCAGCATTTT,CATSRPTRAGQPQHF
TRBD1,TRBV7-3,TRBJ2-4,NA,TGTGCCAGCAGCTTAAATCCCGACAGGGGAAACATTCAGTACTTC,CASSLNPDRGNIQYF
TRBD2,TRBV5-4,TRBJ2-2,few,TGTGCCAGCAGCCCCTCGGGGAGGGTAACCGGGGAGCTGTTTTTT,CASSPSGRVTGELFF